This T cell receptor beta chain is from a study of Ad26.COV2.S vaccination and SARS-CoV-2 variants. The wider study: By the intramuscular route, Ad26.COV2.S was given once, or twice 56 days apart.

V shed 0 bases and J 4 bases; nucleotides not matched to a gene: 6. CDR3 length: 16 residues. The germline V gene has CDR1 MNHEY and CDR2 SVGEGT. TCRdb keeps only in-frame clones here, not all; method: immunoSEQ multiplex PCR. The sample lists about 420,000 clones; 85% to 90% were seen once. General study points: Responses of T cells in total may have been underestimated by the TCR breadth and depth analyses.

With regard to this clone: Its antigen is not known.

Treatment meaning: over 15 received Ad26.COV2.S at low or high dose, single or two shots; roughly 5 received placebo; per-sample allocation not given. Sampling was done on day 63 after the first vaccine or placebo injection. Cohort 1b enrolled adults aged 18-55 years in Boston. This specimen was peripheral blood, taken in a trial of Ad26.COV2.S vaccine versus placebo. This chain joins TRBV6-2 or TRBV6-3 and TRBJ1-2; 9 nucleotides align to TRBD1. The sequence was collected from a person between 18 and 65 years old who received the Ad26.COV2.S COVID-19 vaccine or a placebo. The CDR3 DNA reads as TGTGCCAGCAGTTACTCGCGCGGGACAGGGTCCTATGGCTACACCTTC. It codes for CASSYSRGTGSYGYTF.